The clone carrying this TCR beta chain was observed once. Its antigen is currently unknown. The V end lost 1 base, the J end lost 6 bases, and 9 bases lay between the germline ends. Germline V lookup: CDR1 SEHNR, CDR2 FQNEAQ (reference sequence). The CDR3 loop spans 13 amino acids. The donors formed part of the roughly 110-subject validation cohort, distinct from the approximately 670-subject first cohort. TCRdb's table, derived via immunoSEQ multiplex PCR, lists solely in-frame clones and lacks some. The data show 60,000 to 80,000 clones, with around 94% seen just once and 3.2% held by the top ten. The data stem from a study of cytomegalovirus exposure and HLA in healthy donors. Findings and limits, study-wide: In the 90 to 150 validation repertoires, more than 85% of cluster scores exceeded 0, per a later analysis.

This sequence originates from a young woman in good health and CMV-seropositive. The chain uses TRBV7-9 and TRBJ1-1, with no clear D. Sequencing used PBMCs. CDR3 amino acids: CASSLGQSPEAFF. The CDR3, as DNA: TGTGCCAGCAGCTTAGGGCAGTCTCCTGAAGCTTTCTTT.